Below, 32 T cell receptor beta chains from the same sample are listed, as sequenced in a study of lymphopenia after photon versus proton radiotherapy. TCRdb's table, derived via immunoSEQ multiplex PCR, lists solely in-frame clones and lacks some. The data hold more than 45,000 clones, with around 85% observed a single time. Material: peripheral blood, obtained from a patient treated with proton-based radiotherapy. Every receptor here comes from a man aged 55 to 69 with pancreatic cancer.

The chain links TRBV5-6 to TRBJ2-7, with D perhaps TRBD2 (6 bases). Trimming removed 2 bases from V and 6 bases from J, with 18 bases in between. The CDR3 runs to 15 residues. Per the germline V gene, CDR1 is SGHDT and CDR2 is YYEEEE. The CDR3 DNA reads TGTGCCAGCAGCTTATTGACTAGACTCCCACTCGAGCAGTACTTC. Translation gives CASSLLTRLPLEQYF. Variable domain in full (rest from reference TRBV5-6 and TRBJ2-7): DAGVTQSPTHLIKTRGQQVTLRCSPKSGHDTVSWYQQALGQGPQFIFQYYEEEERQRGNFPDRFSGHQFPNYSSELNVNALLLGDSALYLCASSLLTRLPLEQYFGPGTRLTVT.

This rearrangement joins TRBV30 to TRBJ1-2, with D possibly being TRBD1 (5 bases). The CDR3 loop spans 12 amino acids. Germline-derived CDR1 and CDR2 are GTSNPN and SVGIG (reference sequence). V was clipped by 6 bases and J by 6 bases, with 14 bases between them. The CDR3 coding sequence is TGTGCCTGTCCAAGGACGGGGGATGGCTACACCTTC. Its protein product is CACPRTGDGYTF.

This chain uses TRBV9 with TRBJ2-7; TRBD1 matches 7 bases. Unmatched junction bases numbered 11, after V lost 4 bases and J lost 1 base. CDR1 is SGDLS, CDR2 YYNGEE, per germline. The CDR3 spans 16 residues. The CDR3 here is CASSPQGVSSSYEQYF. For the CDR3, the DNA is TGTGCCAGCAGCCCCCAGGGGGTTAGCAGTTCCTACGAGCAGTACTTC.

The V gene is TRBV7-2, the J gene TRBJ2-1; 14 nucleotides match TRBD2. From germline, CDR1 is SGHTA and CDR2 FQGNSA. Trimming cost V 5 bases and J 7 bases; bases outside gene matches: 7. The CDR3 consists of 16 residues. CDR3 in DNA: TGTGCCAGCAGCGTTCGACTAGCGGGAGGGAGAAATGAGCAGTTCTTC. Protein: CASSVRLAGGRNEQFF.

The chain combines TRBV28 with TRBJ2-7, with 11 positions matching TRBD2. V dropped 7 bases and J dropped 2; count of bases not matched to a gene: 25. The CDR3 runs to 21 residues. The germline V gene encodes CDR1 MDHEN and CDR2 SYDVKM. The CDR3 loop reads CASKALILTDLPSGRTYEQYF. The DNA of the CDR3 is TGTGCCAGCAAGGCCCTTATTCTTACGGACCTGCCTAGCGGGAGGACCTACGAGCAGTACTTC.

The CDR3 sequence is CASSLVGGYEQYF. CDR3 nucleotides: TGTGCCAGCAGCTTGGTCGGGGGGTACGAGCAGTACTTC. The chain links TRBV7-2 to TRBJ2-7; 7 bases match TRBD2. The trim removed 3 bases at V and 4 bases at J, leaving 3 bases unmatched. The CDR3 spans 13 residues. Germline CDR1 and CDR2: SGHTA and FQGNSA. The full variable domain, its missing parts supplied by reference TRBV7-2 and TRBJ2-7, is GAGVSQSPSNKVTEKGKDVELRCDPISGHTALYWYRQSLGQGLEFLIYFQGNSAPDKSGLPSDRFSAERTGGSVSTLTIQRTQQEDSAVYLCASSLVGGYEQYFGPGTRLTVT.

The CDR3 spells CASSLLTTHRPPGNTEAFF. CDR3 sequence (DNA): TGTGCCAGCAGCTTACTCACCACCCACCGGCCCCCCGGCAACACTGAAGCTTTCTTT. This rearrangement joins TRBV7-8 to TRBJ1-1; the D is unclear. The CDR3 loop spans 19 amino acids. The germline V gene encodes CDR1 SGHVS and CDR2 FQNEAQ. Trimming took off 2 bases at V and 2 bases at J, with 24 bases between the two ends.

The J gene is TRBJ2-7, the V gene TRBV28, with 8 bases matching TRBD2. J was trimmed by 1 base and V by 6 bases; bases with no gene match: 11. Germline lookup yields CDR1 MDHEN and CDR2 SYDVKM. This CDR3 is built from 16 residues. The CDR3 DNA reads TGTGCCAGCAGGCAGTCCCCAGCTAGCGGGTCCTACGAGCAGTACTTC. Translating gives CASRQSPASGSYEQYF.

This rearrangement joins TRBV28 to TRBJ1-5; D is unclear. Germline CDR1 is MDHEN and CDR2 is SYDVKM. The CDR3 totals 16 residues. V was pared by 4 bases and J by 6 bases, with 19 bases between. In DNA form, the CDR3 reads TGTGCCAGCAGTTCCCGAGGAGGGATAAATGCTCAGCCCCAGCATTTT. Amino acid sequence: CASSSRGGINAQPQHF.

This clone was seen a few times. The CDR3 coding sequence is TGTGCCAGCAGCTTAGAGGTCAGGGGACCAAACGCTAACTATGGCTACACCTTC. Translation gives CASSLEVRGPNANYGYTF. The genes are TRBV7-9 and TRBJ1-2, with a weak D call TRBD1 (6 bases). CDR1 SEHNR and CDR2 FQNEAQ come from the germline V gene (reference sequence). The CDR3 has 18 amino acids. Trimming took off 1 base at V and 0 bases at J, with 18 bases between the two ends. Full variable domain (rest looked up from reference TRBV7-9 and TRBJ1-2): DTGVSQNPRHKITKRGQNVTFRCDPISEHNRLYWYRQTLGQGPEFLTYFQNEAQLEKSRLLSDRFSAERPKGSFSTLEIQRTEQGDSAMYLCASSLEVRGPNANYGYTFGSGTRLTVV.

The chain links TRBV30 to TRBJ2-1, with D unresolved. V was trimmed by 0 bases and J by 8 bases, leaving 5 bases between them. CDR3 size: 11 residues. Germline V gene sequence: CDR1 GTSNPN, CDR2 SVGIG (reference sequence). For the CDR3, the DNA is TGTGCCTGGAGTGTCCCCCATGAGCAGTTCTTC. Protein product: CAWSVPHEQFF.

The chain recombines TRBV5-1 with TRBJ2-7; TRBD1 might be the D (5 bases). The V end was cut by 1 base, the J end by 6 bases, with 11 bases between. The CDR3 is made up of 13 amino acids. The germline gives CDR1 SGHRS, CDR2 YFSETQ. CDR3 protein: CASSLTGDSEQYF. As DNA, the CDR3 is TGCGCCAGCAGCTTGACAGGCGACTCCGAGCAGTACTTC. Drawing the rest from reference TRBV5-1 and TRBJ2-7, the complete variable domain is KAGVTQTPRYLIKTRGQQVTLSCSPISGHRSVSWYQQTPGQGLQFLFEYFSETQRNKGNFPGRFSGRQFSNSRSEMNVSTLELGDSALYLCASSLTGDSEQYFGPGTRLTVT.

The chain employs TRBV18 and TRBJ1-5; D is ambiguous. CDR1 is KGHSH and CDR2 is LQKENI in the germline V gene. CDR3 length equals 18 residues. V was shortened by 3 bases and J by 0 bases, with 18 bases between the two germline ends. The CDR3 bases are TGTGCCAGCTCACCGTTTCGATCCTCCGTGGATAGCAATCAGCCCCAGCATTTT. It is translated as CASSPFRSSVDSNQPQHF.

This clone was observed a few times. This rearrangement joins TRBV10-2 to TRBJ2-2, with 10 bases matching TRBD2. The CDR3 covers 15 residues. V gave up 6 bases and J gave up 3 bases; unmatched junction bases: 4. The germline V gene has CDR1 WSHSY and CDR2 SAAADI. CDR3 in DNA: TGCGCCAGCAGGGGAGCGGGAGGGTACACCGGGGAGCTGTTTTTT. Amino acids: CASRGAGGYTGELFF.

The chain is built from TRBV15 and TRBJ2-5; TRBD1 is a possible D gene (6 bases). V lost 0 bases and J 3 bases, leaving 8 bases between the germline ends. Germline assignment: CDR1 LNHNV and CDR2 YYDKDF (reference sequence). This CDR3 region has 14 residues. The DNA of the CDR3 is TGTGCCACCAGCAGAGATCCAGGGGAAGAGACCCAGTACTTC. It is translated as CATSRDPGEETQYF.

This chain links TRBV5-1 with TRBJ1-3; D unclear. CDR3 length: 16 amino acids. Trimming pared 0 bases from V and 4 bases from J, leaving 14 bases between. CDR1 and CDR2 from the germline V gene are SGHRS and YFSETQ. CDR3 protein: CASSLASGLGGNTIYF. CDR3 nucleotide sequence: TGCGCCAGCAGCTTGGCCAGCGGCCTTGGAGGAAACACCATATATTTT.

This clone was found once. The chain employs TRBV28 and TRBJ2-7, with 12 bases that match TRBD2. The CDR3 is 14 residues long. With 4 bases clipped from V and 5 bases from J, the junction kept 3 bases outside the gene matches. Germline CDR1 and CDR2: MDHEN and SYDVKM. CDR3 sequence (DNA): TGTGCCAGCAGTTACTCTAGCGGGAGGGACGAGCAGTACTTC. Translating it yields CASSYSSGRDEQYF. The complete variable domain, with remaining parts taken from reference TRBV28 and TRBJ2-7, reads DVKVTQSSRYLVKRTGEKVFLECVQDMDHENMFWYRQDPGLGLRLIYFSYDVKMKEKGDIPEGYSVSREKKERFSLILESASTNQTSMYLCASSYSSGRDEQYFGPGTRLTVT.

This rearrangement joins TRBV7-3 to TRBJ2-2; a weak D match, TRBD2 (6 bases). Germline lookup yields CDR1 SGHTA and CDR2 FQGTGA. This CDR3 has 18 amino acids. V gave up 2 bases and J gave up 2 bases, with 18 bases separating them. The CDR3 DNA is TGTGCCAGCAGCTTAGTGCCGGGCGGGATGTATAACACCGGGGAGCTGTTTTTT. Residues: CASSLVPGGMYNTGELFF.

DNA of the CDR3: TGTGCCAGCAGCTTGGACCGAACACGAGAGCAGTACTTC. As protein: CASSLDRTREQYF. The rearrangement uses TRBV5-6 and TRBJ2-7, with D unresolved. This CDR3 region has 13 residues. Germline V gene sequence: CDR1 SGHDT, CDR2 YYEEEE. The ends were cut back, 0 bases at V and 7 bases at J, with 11 bases in the middle.

This chain joins TRBV27 and TRBJ1-1; D is undetermined. The CDR3 extends over 14 amino acids. The V end lost 5 bases, the J end lost 1 base, and 11 bases lay between the germline ends. Germline CDR1 MNHEY, CDR2 SMNVEV (reference sequence). CDR3 residues: CASSTRRKNTEAFF. The CDR3 bases are TGTGCCAGCAGTACCCGCCGAAAGAACACTGAAGCTTTCTTT.

The V gene is TRBV11-2, the J gene TRBJ2-7, with D unclear. Germline-derived CDR1 and CDR2 are SGHAT and FQNNGV. V dropped 4 bases and J dropped 3 bases, with 10 bases sitting between them. This CDR3 comprises 13 residues. DNA of the CDR3: TGTGCCAGCAGCTCCCTCCGAGACTACGAGCAGTACTTC. Translating gives CASSSLRDYEQYF.

The chain is built from TRBV11-2 and TRBJ2-3, with D perhaps TRBD2 (6 bases). The germline V and J ends were trimmed by 5 bases and 1 base, with 19 bases remaining between them. The CDR3 runs 17 residues. CDR1 SGHAT and CDR2 FQNNGV come from the germline V gene. CDR3 region: CASSQRSSGGGTDTQYF. In DNA, the CDR3 is TGTGCCAGCAGCCAAAGGAGCAGCGGAGGGGGCACAGATACGCAGTATTTT.

The gene calls are TRBV15 and TRBJ2-3; 7 bases line up with TRBD2. Germline V lookup: CDR1 LNHNV, CDR2 YYDKDF (reference sequence). The CDR3 loop spans 15 amino acids. V shed 3 bases, J shed 8 bases, and the junction held 11 bases outside the gene matches. The CDR3 DNA follows: TGTGCCACCAGCAGGGGCGGGGGTGCCTCCGGTACGCAGTATTTT. Protein product: CATSRGGGASGTQYF.

Comments on this clone: This CDR3 is also generated by other DNA sequences in the sample. The rearrangement joins TRBV5-1 to TRBJ2-7; 11 positions agree with TRBD1. With V trimmed by 4 bases and J by 1 base, 4 bases remained unmatched. The CDR3 contains 15 residues. Looked up from germline, CDR1 is SGHRS and CDR2 is YFSETQ. CDR3 nucleotide sequence: TGCGCCAGCAGCCCGGGGACAGGGGGGTCCTACGAGCAGTACTTC. This gives the protein CASSPGTGGSYEQYF.

Comment on this clone: A junction end diverges from the germline sequence, so it may reflect a read error. The V and J genes are TRBV7-7 and TRBJ2-1, with D perhaps assigned TRBD1 or TRBD2 (6 bases each). CDR1 SSHAT and CDR2 FNYEAQ come from the germline V gene (reference sequence). The CDR3 covers 17 residues. CDR3 nucleotides: TGTGCTAGCAGCTTAGCAGGCGGCACGGCACAGGGAGGTGAGCAGTTCTTC. Its protein is CASSLAGGTAQGGEQFF.

The chain couples TRBV7-9 to TRBJ2-5; TRBD1 aligns across 12 bases. The CDR3 contains 16 residues. Germline assignment: CDR1 SEHNR and CDR2 FQNEAQ (reference sequence). V was clipped by 4 bases and J by 2 bases; unmatched bases: 5. The CDR3 region has the DNA TGTGCCAGCAGCTCTGGGACAGGGGGCCGTCAAGAGACCCAGTACTTC. Translating it yields CASSSGTGGRQETQYF.

J is TRBJ1-2 and V is TRBV13; TRBD1 matches at 7 bases. V was clipped by 4 bases and J by 5 bases; unmatched bases: 13. Germline assignment: CDR1 PRHDT and CDR2 FYEKMQ (reference sequence). The CDR3 extends over 16 amino acids. CDR3 amino acids: CASSSYDFRDRYGYTF. In nucleotides, the CDR3 is TGTGCCAGCAGCTCCTACGACTTCCGGGACAGATATGGCTACACCTTC.

V and J are TRBV25-1 and TRBJ2-1; maybe TRBD2 (5 bases). Germline-derived CDR1 and CDR2 are MGHDK and SYGVNS. The CDR3 sequence is 12 residues long. Trimming shortened V by 7 bases and J by 10 bases, and 14 bases separated the two germline ends. The CDR3 loop reads CASKGRLSEQFF. CDR3 nucleotides: TGTGCCAGCAAGGGTAGACTATCGGAGCAGTTCTTC.

This clone has a single count. This sequence joins TRBV11-1 and TRBJ1-1; D is unresolved. The CDR3 contains 16 residues. V was trimmed by 5 bases and J by 0 bases, leaving 16 bases between them. CDR1 and CDR2 from the germline V gene are SGHAT and FQDESV (reference sequence). The CDR3 DNA reads TGTGCCAGCAGCCCTAGAAAAGGCCTCATGAACACTGAAGCTTTCTTT. This encodes CASSPRKGLMNTEAFF.

The V call is TRBV7-9, the J call TRBJ1-1, with 9 bases that match TRBD1. The V and J ends lost 4 bases and 11 bases, in that order; junction bases with no gene match: 5. The CDR3 has 12 amino acids. Looked up from germline, CDR1 is SEHNR and CDR2 is FQNEAQ (reference sequence). CDR3 protein: CASSWRTGAAFF. The CDR3 bases are TGTGCCAGCAGCTGGCGGACAGGGGCGGCTTTCTTT.

The J gene is TRBJ2-6, the V gene TRBV28; the D gene is possibly TRBD2 (6 bases). The CDR3 is 16 amino acids. Between the trimmed V and J ends, which lost 7 bases and 0 bases, there was a span of 13 bases. In germline, CDR1 is MDHEN, CDR2 SYDVKM. The CDR3 protein is CASIPGVRSGANVLTF. CDR3 in DNA: TGTGCCAGCATCCCGGGGGTGCGCTCTGGGGCCAACGTCCTGACTTTC. Full variable domain (missing parts from reference TRBV28 and TRBJ2-6): DVKVTQSSRYLVKRTGEKVFLECVQDMDHENMFWYRQDPGLGLRLIYFSYDVKMKEKGDIPEGYSVSREKKERFSLILESASTNQTSMYLCASIPGVRSGANVLTFGAGSRLTVL.

There are a few counts of this clone. The chain carries TRBV2 and TRBJ2-1, with TRBD2 matching over 11 bases. The trim removed 7 bases at V and 8 bases at J, leaving 7 bases unmatched. CDR1 and CDR2 from the germline V gene are SNHLY and FYNNEI. The CDR3 is made up of 14 amino acids. Here the CDR3 reads CASNTSGSPDEQFF. CDR3 sequence (DNA): TGTGCCAGCAACACTAGCGGGAGTCCGGATGAGCAGTTCTTC.